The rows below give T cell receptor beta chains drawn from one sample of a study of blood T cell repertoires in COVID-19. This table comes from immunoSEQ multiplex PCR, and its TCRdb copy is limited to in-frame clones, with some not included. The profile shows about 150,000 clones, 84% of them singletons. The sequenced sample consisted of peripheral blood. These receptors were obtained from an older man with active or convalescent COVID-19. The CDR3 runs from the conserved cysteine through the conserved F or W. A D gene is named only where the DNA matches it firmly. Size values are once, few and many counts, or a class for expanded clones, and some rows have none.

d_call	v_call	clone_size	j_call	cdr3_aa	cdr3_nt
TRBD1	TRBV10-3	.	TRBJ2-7	CAIRGGQDAYEQYF	TGTGCCATCAGGGGGGGACAGGACGCCTACGAGCAGTACTTC
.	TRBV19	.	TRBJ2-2	CASSIRAGELFF	TGTGCCAGTAGTATCAGGGCCGGGGAGCTGTTTTTT
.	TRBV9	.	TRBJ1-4	CASSPGAATNEKLFF	TGTGCCAGCAGCCCAGGGGCAGCAACTAATGAAAAACTGTTTTTT
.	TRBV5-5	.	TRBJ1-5	CASSLYGSNQPQHF	TGTGCCAGCAGCTTGTATGGCAGCAATCAGCCCCAGCATTTT
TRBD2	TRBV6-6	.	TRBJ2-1	CASSSGGTSGGVSYNEQFF	TGTGCCAGCAGCTCCGGGGGGACTAGCGGGGGAGTATCCTACAATGAGCAGTTCTTC
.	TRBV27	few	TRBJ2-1	CASSELNEQFF	TGTGCCAGCAGTGAGCTAAATGAGCAGTTCTTC
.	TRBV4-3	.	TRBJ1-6	CASSQDRGGGGSPLHF	TGCGCCAGCAGCCAAGATCGAGGGGGGGGAGGGTCACCCCTCCACTTT
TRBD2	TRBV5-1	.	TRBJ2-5	CASSYPGSGRASQETQYF	TGCGCCAGCAGCTACCCGGGTAGCGGGAGGGCCAGCCAAGAGACCCAGTACTTC
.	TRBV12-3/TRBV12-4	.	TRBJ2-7	CASSLLRAYEQYF	TGTGCCAGCAGTTTACTTCGAGCCTACGAGCAGTACTTC
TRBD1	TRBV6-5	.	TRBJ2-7	CASRGTGGYEQYF	TGTGCCAGCAGGGGGACAGGGGGCTACGAGCAGTACTTC
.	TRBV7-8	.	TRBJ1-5	CASSTYQGNQPQHF	TGTGCCAGCAGCACCTACCAGGGGAATCAGCCCCAGCATTTT
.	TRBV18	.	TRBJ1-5	CASSPTDQPQHF	TGTGCCAGCTCACCAACAGATCAGCCCCAGCATTTT
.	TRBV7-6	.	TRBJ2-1	CATSPQAWSYNEQFF	TGTGCCACCTCCCCTCAGGCCTGGTCCTACAATGAGCAGTTCTTC
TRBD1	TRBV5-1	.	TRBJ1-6	CASSWMTGASSPLHF	TGCGCCAGCAGCTGGATGACAGGGGCCAGTTCACCCCTCCACTTT
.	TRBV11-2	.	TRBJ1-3	CASSSFPGLAGNTIYF	TGTGCCAGCAGCTCATTCCCGGGTCTGGCTGGAAACACCATATATTTT
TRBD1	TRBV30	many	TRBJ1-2	CAWSRDRGRRYYGYTF	TGTGCCTGGAGTCGGGACAGGGGACGGAGGTACTATGGCTACACCTTC
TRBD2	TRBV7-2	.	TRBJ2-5	CASSLGLAGAQETQYF	TGTGCCAGCAGCCTAGGGCTAGCGGGGGCCCAAGAGACCCAGTACTTC
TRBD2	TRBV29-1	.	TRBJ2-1	CSSQPAGGGEQFF	TGCAGCTCCCAACCCGCGGGAGGAGGTGAGCAGTTCTTC
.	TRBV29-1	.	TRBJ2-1	CSVTSPARDEQFF	TGCAGCGTTACCTCCCCCGCCCGAGATGAGCAGTTCTTC
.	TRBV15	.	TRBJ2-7	CATSRDYGFIEQYF	TGTGCCACCAGCAGAGATTACGGTTTTATAGAGCAGTACTTC
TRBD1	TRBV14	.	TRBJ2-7	CASSQASVLRDRGYEQYF	TGTGCCAGCAGCCAGGCGAGCGTGCTGCGGGACAGGGGCTACGAGCAGTACTTC
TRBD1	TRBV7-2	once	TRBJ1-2	CASSYRDSRNGYTF	TGTGCCAGCAGCTACCGGGACAGCCGGAATGGCTACACCTTC
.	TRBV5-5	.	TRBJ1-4	CASSWGLGHLNEKLFF	TGTGCCAGCAGCTGGGGCTTGGGGCACCTTAATGAAAAACTGTTTTTT
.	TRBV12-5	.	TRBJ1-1	CASGLDGTGSYTEAFF	TGTGCTAGTGGTTTGGATGGCACAGGGAGTTACACTGAAGCTTTCTTT
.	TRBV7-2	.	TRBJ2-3	CASSRGTARADTQYF	TGTGCCAGCAGCAGGGGGACGGCCCGGGCAGATACGCAGTATTTT
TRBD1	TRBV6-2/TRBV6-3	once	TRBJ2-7	CASSYAGQAEQYF	TGTGCCAGCAGTTACGCCGGACAGGCAGAGCAGTACTTC
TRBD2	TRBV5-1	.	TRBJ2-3	CASSPTPGLAATDTQYF	TGCGCCAGCAGCCCAACCCCGGGACTAGCGGCCACAGATACGCAGTATTTT